This TCR beta chain emerged from a study of blood T cell repertoires in COVID-19. Sequencing was performed with immunoSEQ multiplex PCR; in TCRdb, only in-frame clones are kept and a portion is missing. The sample shows approximately 440,000 clones, around 87% of them seen only once. The CDR3 loop spans 13 amino acids. Unmatched junction bases numbered 2, after V lost 8 bases and J lost 3 bases. CDR1 and CDR2 (germline): MNHEY, SVGAGI. Participants were aged 18 to 89 years, lived in 20 to 30 US areas, and enrolled virtually. Two negative PCRs, clearance, or symptom resolution characterized the recovered Cohort 3 donors.

The receptor was derived from a woman under 30 who had recovered from COVID-19. This chain connects TRBV6-5 to TRBJ2-2; the match to TRBD1 covers 8 bases. The sample was PBMCs or T cells enriched from blood (not recorded which). The CDR3 is CASLTGDTGELFF. The CDR3 DNA follows: TGTGCCAGCCTGACAGGGGACACCGGGGAGCTGTTTTTT.